A selection of T cell receptor beta chains follows, all from one sample in a study of cytomegalovirus exposure and HLA in healthy donors. TCRdb keeps only in-frame clones here, not all; method: immunoSEQ multiplex PCR. The repertoire consists of approximately 150,000 clones, with approximately 81% occurring once and the leading ten covering 2% to 2.5%. The sequenced sample consisted of PBMCs. These receptors were collected from a boy under 10 years old in good health and CMV-seronegative. Both conserved end residues are part of each CDR3. A D gene is named only where the DNA matches it firmly. Size values are once, few and many counts, or a class for expanded clones, and some rows have none.

. | TRBJ1-2 | TRBV4-1 | TRBD1 | CASSQDNRGLIYGYTF | TGCGCCAGCAGCCAGGATAACAGGGGCCTCATCTATGGCTACACCTTC
. | TRBJ2-3 | TRBV29-1 | . | CSVLAVYRGHTPPDTQYF | TGCAGCGTTTTAGCGGTTTACAGGGGACATACCCCGCCAGATACGCAGTATTTT
. | TRBJ2-1 | TRBV2 | TRBD2 | CAGGTGRLAGNLFF | TGTGCCGGCGGGACGGGCCGGCTAGCGGGAAACTTGTTCTTC
few | TRBJ2-3 | TRBV27 | . | CASSFYSLNTDTQYF | TGTGCCAGCAGTTTCTACTCCCTAAACACAGATACGCAGTATTTT
. | TRBJ2-5 | TRBV18 | TRBD2 | CASSPLDGGSGTQYF | TGTGCCAGCTCACCACTCGACGGGGGGAGTGGGACCCAGTACTTC
. | TRBJ2-1 | TRBV7-9 | . | CASSSKGEQFF | TGTGCCAGCAGCTCGAAGGGGGAGCAGTTCTTC
. | TRBJ1-3 | TRBV6-1 | TRBD1 | CASSEEGAGGNTIYF | TGTGCCAGCAGTGAGGAGGGGGCGGGTGGAAACACCATATATTTT
. | TRBJ1-2 | TRBV7-8 | . | CASSPRGLGGYTF | TGTGCCAGCAGCCCTCGAGGGCTAGGGGGCTACACCTTC
once | TRBJ2-7 | TRBV5-1 | TRBD2 | CASSSSGAYEQYF | TGCGCCAGCAGCTCCAGCGGGGCCTACGAGCAGTACTTC
. | TRBJ2-2 | TRBV14 | . | CASSQETGGYGELFF | TGTGCCAGCAGCCAAGAGACAGGTGGTTACGGGGAGCTGTTTTTT
. | TRBJ1-1 | TRBV28 | TRBD1 | CASSADRGLGTEAFF | TGTGCCAGCAGTGCAGACAGGGGGCTGGGAACTGAAGCTTTCTTT
. | TRBJ2-3 | TRBV6-1 | TRBD1 | CASSEASRGTGTDTQYF | TGTGCCAGCAGTGAAGCGAGCCGGGGGACAGGGACAGATACGCAGTATTTT
. | TRBJ1-4 | TRBV7-8 | . | CASSFRQGGVGEKLFF | TGTGCCAGCAGCTTTCGACAAGGGGGGGTCGGAGAAAAACTGTTTTTT
few | TRBJ1-2 | TRBV19 | . | CASSTSRAGYGYTF | TGTGCCAGTAGTACCTCGCGGGCCGGCTATGGCTACACCTTC
. | TRBJ2-7 | TRBV25-1 | TRBD2 | CASSSQAGPLEQYF | TGTGCCAGCAGTTCCCAAGCGGGGCCGCTCGAGCAGTACTTC
. | TRBJ2-3 | TRBV6-1 | TRBD1 | CASSGQGRDTQYF | TGTGCCAGCAGTGGACAGGGGAGAGATACGCAGTATTTT
. | TRBJ2-7 | TRBV10-3 | TRBD2 | CASLAGNADEQYF | TGTGCCTCTCTAGCGGGGAATGCGGACGAGCAGTACTTC
once | TRBJ2-7 | TRBV28 | TRBD2 | CASSLAGDVSFARQRNYEQYF | TGTGCCAGCAGTTTAGCGGGAGATGTTAGTTTTGCACGACAAAGGAACTACGAGCAGTACTTC
. | TRBJ2-5 | TRBV9 | . | CASSVGSSEETQYF | TGTGCCAGCAGCGTAGGGTCGAGCGAAGAGACCCAGTACTTC
once | TRBJ1-5 | TRBV6-1 | . | CASCGEGGIQPQHF | TGTGCCAGCTGTGGGGAAGGGGGTATCCAGCCCCAGCATTTT
. | TRBJ1-4 | TRBV7-9 | . | CASSSDRHNEKLFF | TGTGCCAGCAGCTCCGACAGGCATAATGAAAAACTGTTTTTT
. | TRBJ2-2 | TRBV11-2 | TRBD1 | CASSQMTGRTGELFF | TGTGCCAGCAGCCAGATGACAGGGCGCACCGGGGAGCTGTTTTTT
. | TRBJ2-7 | TRBV28 | TRBD2 | CASTMGGRASEQYF | TGTGCCAGCACGATGGGGGGGAGGGCTAGCGAGCAGTACTTC
. | TRBJ1-6 | TRBV12-5 | TRBD1 | CASGSRTGLNSPLHF | TGTGCTAGTGGTTCGCGGACAGGACTTAATTCACCCCTCCACTTT
. | TRBJ2-2 | TRBV5-4 | . | CASSRGTGELFF | TGTGCCAGCAGCCGGGGGACCGGGGAGCTGTTTTTT
. | TRBJ2-7 | TRBV5-6 | . | CASSQGLQAYEQYF | TGTGCCAGCAGCCAGGGACTCCAAGCCTACGAGCAGTACTTC
. | TRBJ1-2 | TRBV15 | TRBD1 | CASRGTGDNYGYTF | TGTGCCAGCCGTGGGACAGGGGATAACTATGGCTACACCTTC
. | TRBJ2-3 | TRBV7-2 | TRBD1 | CASSPRTGVAVGTQYF | TGTGCCAGCAGCCCCCGGACAGGGGTGGCTGTGGGTACGCAGTATTTT
. | TRBJ2-5 | TRBV2 | TRBD2 | CASRGYSGSDRGETQYF | TGTGCCAGCAGGGGCTATAGCGGGAGTGACCGCGGGGAGACCCAGTACTTC
. | TRBJ2-7 | TRBV15 | TRBD1 | CATSRDRGSYEQYF | TGTGCCACCAGCCGGGACAGGGGCTCCTACGAGCAGTACTTC
. | TRBJ2-7 | TRBV6-5 | TRBD1 | CASSTRTGRIEQYF | TGTGCCAGCAGTACGCGGACAGGGAGGATCGAGCAGTACTTC
. | TRBJ1-3 | TRBV2 | TRBD1 | CASTYLVRDRGNTIYF | TGTGCCAGCACTTACCTTGTCCGGGACAGAGGAAACACCATATATTTT
. | TRBJ2-3 | TRBV9 | . | CASSSPPGTQYF | TGTGCCAGCAGCTCCCCCCCCGGGACGCAGTATTTT
. | TRBJ2-6 | TRBV9 | TRBD1 | CASSVARGSSGANVLTF | TGTGCCAGCAGCGTAGCCAGGGGGTCCTCTGGGGCCAACGTCCTGACTTTC
. | TRBJ1-1 | TRBV5-4 | TRBD1 | CASSPRQGGRTEAFF | TGTGCCAGCAGCCCAAGACAGGGGGGTCGAACCGAAGCTTTCTTT
. | TRBJ1-2 | TRBV7-2 | . | CASSLEREMARTF | TGTGCCAGCAGCTTAGAGAGGGAGATGGCTAGGACCTTC
few | TRBJ2-3 | TRBV15 | TRBD2 | CATSRGTSGRDTQYF | TGTGCCACCAGCAGAGGGACTAGCGGGAGAGATACGCAGTATTTT